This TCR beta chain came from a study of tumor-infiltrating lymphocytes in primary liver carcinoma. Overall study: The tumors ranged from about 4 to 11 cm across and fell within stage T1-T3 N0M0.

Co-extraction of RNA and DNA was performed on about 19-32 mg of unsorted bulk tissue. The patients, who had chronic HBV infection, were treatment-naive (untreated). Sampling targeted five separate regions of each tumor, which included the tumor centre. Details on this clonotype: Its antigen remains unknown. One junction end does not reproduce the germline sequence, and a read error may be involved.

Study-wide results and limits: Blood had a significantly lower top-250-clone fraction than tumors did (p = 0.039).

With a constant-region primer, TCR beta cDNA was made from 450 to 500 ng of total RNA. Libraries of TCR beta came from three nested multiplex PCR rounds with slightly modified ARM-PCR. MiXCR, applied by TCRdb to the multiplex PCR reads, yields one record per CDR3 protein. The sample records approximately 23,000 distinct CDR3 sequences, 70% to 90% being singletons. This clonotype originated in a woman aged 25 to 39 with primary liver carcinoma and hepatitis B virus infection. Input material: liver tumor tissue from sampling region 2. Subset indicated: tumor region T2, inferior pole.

This CDR3 is CASSQDAGSPYNVQFF. The DNA for the CDR3 is TGCGCTAGCAGCCAAGATGCGGGAAGCCCCTACAATGTGCAGTTCTTC. The rearrangement links TRBV4-3 to TRBJ2-1, with a possible D match to TRBD2 (6 bases). The germline V gene encodes CDR1 LGHNA and CDR2 YSLEER. The CDR3 is made up of 16 amino acids.